Below, 19 T cell receptor beta chains from the same sample are listed, as sequenced in a study of cytomegalovirus exposure and HLA in healthy donors. This table comes from immunoSEQ multiplex PCR, and its TCRdb copy is limited to in-frame clones, with some not included. This sample yields roughly 150,000 clones, of which around four fifths are seen a single time; 30% belongs to the top ten. The sample consisted of PBMCs. The source is a man aged 25-40 years in good health and CMV-seropositive.

This rearrangement joins TRBV27 to TRBJ1-3; D is unclear. Germline assignment: CDR1 MNHEY and CDR2 SMNVEV (reference sequence). There are 14 residues in the CDR3. V gave up 6 bases and J gave up 0 bases, with 9 bases separating them. The CDR3 DNA reads as TGTGCCAGCAGCCCAAACTTCTCTGGAAACACCATATATTTT. Amino acids: CASSPNFSGNTIYF.

This clone has only a few counts. The chain couples TRBV9 to TRBJ2-7; tentative D call: TRBD2 (6 bases). CDR3 length: 13 amino acids. The ends were cut back, 4 bases at V and 7 bases at J, with 15 bases in the middle. CDR1 SGDLS and CDR2 YYNGEE come from the germline V gene. The CDR3 DNA reads TGTGCCAGCAGCCCGCGGGGCTTCGGGGAGCAGTACTTC. The encoded protein is CASSPRGFGEQYF.

The chain carries TRBV10-3 and TRBJ2-7; 8 bases align to TRBD1. V gave up 4 bases and J gave up 7 bases; unmatched junction bases: 12. The V gene's germline CDR1 is ENHRY and CDR2 SYGVKD. The CDR3 covers 15 residues. Here the CDR3 reads CAISASGTGTLEQYF. CDR3 bases: TGTGCCATCAGTGCTTCCGGGACAGGTACTTTGGAGCAGTACTTC.

This clone is a singleton in its sample. This rearrangement joins TRBV7-6 to TRBJ2-3, with 7 bases identical to TRBD2. Germline CDR1 SGHVS, CDR2 FNYEAQ. The V and J ends lost 2 bases and 0 bases, in that order; junction bases with no gene match: 14. The CDR3 extends over 19 amino acids. CDR3 in amino acids: CASSLRGVAGVTSTDTQYF. CDR3 nucleotides: TGTGCCAGCAGCTTACGGGGGGTAGCGGGTGTCACTAGCACAGATACGCAGTATTTT.

The chain has TRBV7-2 and TRBJ1-2; unclear D gene. V lost 0 bases, J lost 6 bases, and 8 bases lay in between. Per germline, CDR1 SGHTA and CDR2 FQGNSA. The CDR3 sequence is 13 residues long. This CDR3 is CASSLAGWDGYTF. The CDR3 DNA reads as TGTGCCAGCAGCTTAGCCGGGTGGGATGGCTACACCTTC.

The V gene is TRBV19, the J gene TRBJ1-4, with no clear D. The CDR3 runs to 14 residues. The V gene lost 3 bases and the J gene lost 5 bases, with 10 bases spanning the gap. Looked up from germline, CDR1 is LNHDA and CDR2 is SQIVND (reference sequence). CDR3 protein: CASSMNRWNEKLFF. The CDR3 nucleotides read TGTGCCAGTAGTATGAACAGATGGAATGAAAAACTGTTTTTT.

This clone was counted a single time. The chain joins TRBV2 to TRBJ2-3; TRBD1 aligns across 9 bases. V shed 6 bases and J 5 bases; nucleotides not matched to a gene: 9. The CDR3 totals 15 residues. The germline V gene encodes CDR1 SNHLY and CDR2 FYNNEI. CDR3 nucleotides: TGTGCCAGCAGGCCCTCGGGACAGGGAGGAGATACGCAGTATTTT. It is translated as CASRPSGQGGDTQYF. Full variable domain (outside the CDR3, taken from reference TRBV2 and TRBJ2-3): EPEVTQTPSHQVTQMGQEVILRCVPISNHLYFYWYRQILGQKVEFLVSFYNNEISEKSEIFDDQFSVERPDGSNFTLKIRSTKLEDSAMYFCASRPSGQGGDTQYFGPGTRLTVL.

This chain links TRBV9 with TRBJ1-1, with D maybe TRBD1 (5 bases). With 4 bases removed from V and 7 bases from J, the gap between germline ends came to 11 bases. This CDR3 is built from 12 residues. Germline V lookup: CDR1 SGDLS, CDR2 YYNGEE. Here the CDR3 reads CASSTRTFEAFF. The CDR3 coding sequence is TGTGCCAGCAGCACTCGGACATTTGAAGCTTTCTTT.

As to this clone: At the DNA level, this CDR3 is encoded by other sequences in the same sample as well. CDR3 loop: CASSLRQWNTEAFF. DNA of the CDR3: TGTGCCAGCAGCTTGCGACAGTGGAACACTGAAGCTTTCTTT. The chain links TRBV5-4 to TRBJ1-1; D may be TRBD1 (5 bases). The CDR3 is 14 residues long. Germline lookup yields CDR1 SGHNT and CDR2 YYREEE (reference sequence). Trimming stripped 1 base from V and 1 base from J, with 8 bases between.

Concerning this clone: It may be a read error: a sequence one base away is much more abundant. The V and J genes are TRBV6-5 and TRBJ1-2, with 8 bases matching TRBD1. The CDR3 has 13 amino acids. V gave up 6 bases and J gave up 5 bases; unmatched junction bases: 5. Germline values: CDR1 MNHEY, CDR2 SVGAGI. CDR3 amino acids: CASSLDRAYGYTF. CDR3 in DNA: TGTGCCAGCAGCTTGGACAGGGCTTATGGCTACACCTTC.

This rearrangement joins TRBV5-1 to TRBJ2-5; 10 bases fit TRBD2. This CDR3 region has 16 residues. Germline CDR1 and CDR2: SGHRS and YFSETQ. Unmatched junction bases numbered 11, after V lost 4 bases and J lost 5 bases. The CDR3: CASSQGSSGGPETQYF. In DNA, the CDR3 is TGCGCCAGCAGCCAGGGGTCTAGCGGGGGTCCGGAGACCCAGTACTTC.

The chain couples TRBV7-2 to TRBJ1-2, with TRBD1 identical over 9 bases. This CDR3 contains 16 residues. The trim removed 5 bases at V and 1 base at J, leaving 8 bases unmatched. CDR1 and CDR2 from the germline V gene are SGHTA and FQGNSA. In DNA, the CDR3 is TGTGCCAGCAGCACCCAACAGGGGGCGCTTAACTATGGCTACACCTTC. Amino acids: CASSTQQGALNYGYTF. Complete variable domain (other parts from reference TRBV7-2 and TRBJ1-2): GAGVSQSPSNKVTEKGKDVELRCDPISGHTALYWYRQSLGQGLEFLIYFQGNSAPDKSGLPSDRFSAERTGGSVSTLTIQRTQQEDSAVYLCASSTQQGALNYGYTFGSGTRLTVV.

The chain uses TRBV5-1 and TRBJ2-3, with a weak D call TRBD2 (7 bases). The ends were cut back, 0 bases at V and 4 bases at J, with 15 bases in the middle. This CDR3 contains 16 residues. Germline CDR1 reads SGHRS; CDR2 reads YFSETQ. CDR3 protein: CASSLAGGGSADTQYF. The CDR3 DNA follows: TGCGCCAGCAGCTTGGCCGGGGGCGGGAGCGCAGATACGCAGTATTTT.

The chain is built from TRBV9 and TRBJ1-1; D not certain. CDR1 is SGDLS, CDR2 YYNGEE, per germline. V was clipped by 4 bases and J by 3 bases, with 10 bases between them. This CDR3 has 13 amino acids. CDR3 DNA sequence: TGTGCCAGCAGCCCAGCGGGGTACACTGAAGCTTTCTTT. Translated: CASSPAGYTEAFF.

The chain carries TRBV7-9 and TRBJ1-3; a possible D gene is TRBD1 (5 bases). The V end was cut by 5 bases, the J end by 3 bases, with 11 bases between. Per the germline V gene, CDR1 is SEHNR and CDR2 is FQNEAQ (reference sequence). This CDR3 has 14 amino acids. The CDR3 here is CASSPGGIGNTIYF. The CDR3 DNA is TGTGCCAGCAGCCCCGGGGGGATTGGAAACACCATATATTTT.

V gene TRBV6-5 combines with J gene TRBJ1-1; 7 nucleotides match TRBD1. The CDR3 is 13 residues long. J was trimmed by 8 bases and V by 6 bases; bases with no gene match: 9. Germline lookup yields CDR1 MNHEY and CDR2 SVGAGI. CDR3 protein: CASREEDRVEAFF. The CDR3 DNA sequence: TGTGCCAGCAGGGAGGAAGACAGGGTGGAAGCTTTCTTT.

The CDR3: CASSILTGFNQPQHF. Written as DNA, the CDR3 is TGTGCCAGTAGTATTCTTACAGGGTTTAATCAGCCCCAGCATTTT. The gene calls are TRBV19 and TRBJ1-5, with a possible D match to TRBD1 (6 bases). This CDR3 comprises 15 residues. The germline V gene has CDR1 LNHDA and CDR2 SQIVND (reference sequence). V was clipped by 3 bases and J by 4 bases, with 13 bases between them.

The gene calls are TRBV4-3 and TRBJ2-3, with D unresolved. CDR1 LGHNA and CDR2 YSLEER come from the germline V gene. The CDR3 length is 15 residues. V was trimmed by 0 bases and J by 4 bases, leaving 11 bases between them. DNA of the CDR3: TGCGCCAGCAGCCAAGAACTATGGCTAGCAGATACGCAGTATTTT. The encoded protein is CASSQELWLADTQYF.

J is TRBJ2-3 and V is TRBV2; a possible D gene is TRBD2 (5 bases). Trimming removed 1 base from V and 6 bases from J, with 14 bases in between. Germline V CDR1 and CDR2: SNHLY, FYNNEI. The length of the CDR3 is 15 residues. This chain's CDR3 is CASSEEGRGSDTQYF. CDR3 bases: TGTGCCAGCAGTGAAGAAGGACGGGGTAGTGATACGCAGTATTTT.